The present entry profiles one TCR beta chain with its context. These data come from a study of T-cell memory formation after mild COVID-19. TCRdb re-derived calls from the 5' RACE reads in MiXCR, one entry per CDR3 protein. The table records about 350,000 distinct CDR3 sequences, approximately 15% of them present only once. The sequencing input was PBMCs or a T cell subset sorted from them (not recorded which). The TCR sequence derives from a man aged 18 to 29 who had mild COVID-19 (a few samples of this study predate the infection). Cell type and time point are not known.

The CDR3 here is CASSASRAVGYNEQFF. The CDR3, as DNA: TGTGCCAGCAGCGCGAGTAGGGCAGTGGGGTACAATGAGCAGTTCTTC. The chain has TRBV9 and TRBJ2-1, with D hard to call. Trimming took off 3 bases at V and 4 bases at J, with 17 bases between the two ends. Germline V gives CDR1 SGDLS, CDR2 YYNGEE. The CDR3 is 16 amino acids.